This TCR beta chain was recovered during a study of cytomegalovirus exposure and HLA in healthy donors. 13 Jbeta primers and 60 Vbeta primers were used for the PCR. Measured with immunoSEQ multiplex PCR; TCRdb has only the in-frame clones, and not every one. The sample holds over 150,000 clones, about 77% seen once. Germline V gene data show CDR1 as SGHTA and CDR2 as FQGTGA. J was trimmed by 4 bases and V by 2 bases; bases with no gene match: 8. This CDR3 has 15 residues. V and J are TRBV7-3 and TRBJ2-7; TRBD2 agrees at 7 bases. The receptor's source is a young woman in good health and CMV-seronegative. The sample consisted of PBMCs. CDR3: CASSLVGGGRYEQYF. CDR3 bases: TGTGCCAGCAGCTTAGTCGGCGGGGGACGGTACGAGCAGTACTTC.